Shown below are 8 T cell receptor beta chains from a single sample sequenced in a study of T cell repertoires and HLA-DP antigens. Their specific antigens are unknown. The table came from immunoSEQ multiplex PCR; TCRdb's copy has only in-frame clones and leaves some out. The sample includes 85,000 to 90,000 clones, about 89% of them seen just once. The source material was CD4+ T cells from PBMCs. The receptors were gathered from a man in his forties or fifties in good health and CMV-seronegative.

This clone has more than one count but fewer than ten. The V call is TRBV6-5, the J call TRBJ1-2; possible D gene TRBD1, 6 bases. The CDR3 covers 13 residues. The V end was cut by 6 bases, the J end by 3 bases, with 11 bases between. Germline assignment: CDR1 MNHEY and CDR2 SVGAGI. In nucleotides, the CDR3 is TGTGCCAGCAGATCACAGGGCCACTATGGCTACACCTTC. Amino acid sequence: CASRSQGHYGYTF.

This clone was counted a few times. CDR3 residues: CASSLRASSTDTQYF. The CDR3 bases are TGTGCCAGCAGCCTCAGAGCATCTAGCACAGATACGCAGTATTTT. The rearrangement joins TRBV7-2 to TRBJ2-3; D gene ambiguous. Germline CDR1 reads SGHTA; CDR2 reads FQGNSA. There are 15 residues in the CDR3. V gave up 5 bases and J gave up 0 bases, with 12 bases separating them.

V and J are TRBV7-2 and TRBJ1-1, with D maybe TRBD1 (6 bases). The V gene lost 6 bases and the J gene lost 0 bases, with 20 bases spanning the gap. Germline CDR1 reads SGHTA; CDR2 reads FQGNSA. The CDR3 contains 17 residues. The CDR3 nucleotides read TGTGCCAGCAGTCGGACAGCATTATTCAGTATGAACACTGAAGCTTTCTTT. Its protein is CASSRTALFSMNTEAFF. Together with reference TRBV7-2 and TRBJ1-1, the CDR3 gives the full variable domain: GAGVSQSPSNKVTEKGKDVELRCDPISGHTALYWYRQSLGQGLEFLIYFQGNSAPDKSGLPSDRFSAERTGGSVSTLTIQRTQQEDSAVYLCASSRTALFSMNTEAFFGQGTRLTVV.

The chain joins TRBV28 to TRBJ2-7, with a weak D call TRBD1 (7 bases). From germline, CDR1 is MDHEN and CDR2 SYDVKM. This CDR3 contains 14 residues. Between the trimmed V and J ends, which lost 7 bases and 0 bases, there was a span of 13 bases. The CDR3 DNA follows: TGTGCCAGCACCACCCAGGGGGGCTCCTACGAGCAGTACTTC. Its translation: CASTTQGGSYEQYF.

This chain uses TRBV2 with TRBJ2-7; D is perhaps TRBD1 (6 bases). This CDR3 has 15 amino acids. Germline V CDR1 and CDR2: SNHLY, FYNNEI. Trimming stripped 6 bases from V and 0 bases from J, with 15 bases between. The CDR3 DNA reads as TGTGCCAGCAGCGAAACAGGGTTAAGCTCCTACGAGCAGTACTTC. Encoded protein: CASSETGLSSYEQYF.

The chain employs TRBV6-5 and TRBJ2-5, with D perhaps matching TRBD2 (5 bases). CDR1 and CDR2 from the germline V gene are MNHEY and SVGAGI. V dropped 0 bases and J dropped 5 bases, with 13 bases sitting between them. The CDR3 covers 15 residues. In nucleotides, the CDR3 is TGTGCCAGCAGTTACTCGAGTCCGGACTGGGAGACCCAGTACTTC. This encodes CASSYSSPDWETQYF.

V gene TRBV11-2 combines with J gene TRBJ1-4; no definite D call. CDR1 and CDR2 (germline): SGHAT, FQNNGV. Between the trimmed V and J ends, which lost 1 base and 7 bases, there was a span of 7 bases. The CDR3 spans 13 residues. This CDR3 is CASSLVGSEKLFF. The CDR3 nucleotides read TGTGCCAGCAGCTTAGTGGGGAGTGAAAAACTGTTTTTT. The full variable domain, with the rest looked up from reference TRBV11-2 and TRBJ1-4, is EAGVAQSPRYKIIEKRQSVAFWCNPISGHATLYWYQQILGQGPKLLIQFQNNGVVDDSQLPKDRFSAERLKGVDSTLKIQPAKLEDSAVYLCASSLVGSEKLFFGSGTQLSVL.

On this clone: One end of the junction does not line up with germline, which may come from a read error. The chain uses TRBV7-7 and TRBJ2-6, with TRBD1 matching over 10 bases. CDR1 is SSHAT, CDR2 FNYEAQ, per germline (reference sequence). The CDR3 contains 20 residues. Here the CDR3 DNA reads TGTGCTAGCAGCCCGCAGCTGGGACAGGGGCGGAGCTCTGGGGCCAACGTCCTGACTTTC. It specifies CASSPQLGQGRSSGANVLTF.